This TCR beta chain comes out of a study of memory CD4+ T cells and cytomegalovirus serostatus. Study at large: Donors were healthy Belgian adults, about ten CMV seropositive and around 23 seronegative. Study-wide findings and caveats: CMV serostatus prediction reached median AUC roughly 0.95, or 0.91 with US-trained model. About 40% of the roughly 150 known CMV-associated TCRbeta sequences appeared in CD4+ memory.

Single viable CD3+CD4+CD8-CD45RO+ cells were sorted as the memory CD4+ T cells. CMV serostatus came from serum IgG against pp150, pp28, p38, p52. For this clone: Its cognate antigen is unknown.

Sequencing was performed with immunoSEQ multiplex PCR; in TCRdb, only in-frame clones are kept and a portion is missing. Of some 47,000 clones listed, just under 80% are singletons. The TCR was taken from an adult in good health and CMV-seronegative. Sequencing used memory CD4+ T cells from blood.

CDR3 DNA sequence: TGTGCCAGCAGCTTAGCATCAGGGGTACAGGATACGCAGTATTTT. Encoded protein: CASSLASGVQDTQYF. The chain recombines TRBV7-9 with TRBJ2-3; the D gene is possibly TRBD1 (6 bases). Between the trimmed V and J ends, which lost 0 bases and 6 bases, there was a span of 13 bases. The CDR3 has 15 amino acids. In germline, CDR1 is SEHNR, CDR2 FQNEAQ (reference sequence).